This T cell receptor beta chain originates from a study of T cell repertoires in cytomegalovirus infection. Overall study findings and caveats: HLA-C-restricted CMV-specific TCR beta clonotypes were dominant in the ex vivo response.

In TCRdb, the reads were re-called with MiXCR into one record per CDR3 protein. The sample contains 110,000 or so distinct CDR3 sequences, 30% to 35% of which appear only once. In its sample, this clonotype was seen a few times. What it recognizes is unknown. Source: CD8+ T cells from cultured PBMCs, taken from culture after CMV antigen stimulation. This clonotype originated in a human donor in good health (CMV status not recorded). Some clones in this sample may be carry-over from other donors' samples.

The CDR3 loop reads CASSEAYRANQPQHF. CDR3 DNA sequence: TGTGCCAGCAGTGAAGCTTACAGGGCAAATCAGCCCCAGCATTTT. The V gene is TRBV6-1, the J gene TRBJ1-5, with a possible D match to TRBD1 (6 bases). V lost 0 bases to trimming and J lost 4 bases, with 10 bases between them. The CDR3 loop spans 15 amino acids. CDR1 and CDR2 from the germline V gene are MNHNS and SASEGT.